This TCR beta chain was observed in a study of CD8 T cells in ankylosing spondylitis. Study findings and constraints: Matched ankylosing spondylitis synovial fluid reportedly contained a significantly enriched population of disease-linked clones. Prior work had noted some motif variants in reactive arthritis blood and synovial fluid.

This clonotype appeared a few times. Its antigen is as yet unknown. V was clipped by 2 bases and J by 7 bases, with 9 bases between them. Germline loops: CDR1 SGHRS, CDR2 YFSETQ. The CDR3 is 13 residues long. A quantitative 5'-RACE method, one with molecular barcodes, was used to make TCR beta libraries. MiXCR, applied by TCRdb to the 5' RACE reads, yields one record per CDR3 protein. The profile shows about 340,000 distinct CDR3 sequences, approximately 15% of them singletons. This TCR derives from a male donor with ankylosing spondylitis or in good health (not recorded which). Sequenced: blood, either unsorted or a sorted T cell fraction (not recorded which). This chain joins TRBV5-1 and TRBJ2-2, with D perhaps TRBD2 (5 bases). The CDR3 sequence is CASSFSGGGELFF. CDR3 nucleotide sequence: TGCGCCAGCAGCTTCTCCGGAGGCGGGGAGCTGTTTTTT.